This T cell receptor beta chain came from a study of cytomegalovirus exposure and HLA in healthy donors. Overall study results and limits: In vitro testing confirmed a few CMV-associated chains as specific for CMV antigens. Researchers catalogued roughly 150 TCR beta chains as cytomegalovirus-associated.

Clones were read by immunoSEQ multiplex PCR, and TCRdb kept only the in-frame ones, dropping some. The repertoire consists of fewer than 90,000 clones, with less than 90% occurring once and the leading ten covering 12%. Comments on this clone: Its matching antigen is unknown.

CDR1 is GTSNPN, CDR2 SVGIG, per germline (reference sequence). This CDR3 comprises 15 residues. The ends were cut back, 0 bases at V and 6 bases at J, with 18 bases in the middle. The sample was PBMCs. The sequence came from a young woman in good health and CMV-seropositive. J is TRBJ2-7 and V is TRBV30; D is possibly TRBD1 (7 bases). The CDR3 DNA reads as TGTGCCTGGAGTGTACATCATAACAGGGGAGGCGAGCAGTACTTC. It specifies CAWSVHHNRGGEQYF.